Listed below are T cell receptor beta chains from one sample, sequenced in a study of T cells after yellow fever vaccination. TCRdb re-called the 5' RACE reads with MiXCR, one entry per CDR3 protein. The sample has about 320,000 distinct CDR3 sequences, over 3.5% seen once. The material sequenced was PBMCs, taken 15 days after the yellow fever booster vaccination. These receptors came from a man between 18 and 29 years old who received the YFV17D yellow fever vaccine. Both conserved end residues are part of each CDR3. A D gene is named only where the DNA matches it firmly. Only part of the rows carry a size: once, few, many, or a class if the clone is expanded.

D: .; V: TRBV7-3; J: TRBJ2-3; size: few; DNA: TGTGCCAGCAGCGCCTCGGTCAACACAGATACGCAGTATTTT; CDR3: CASSASVNTDTQYF
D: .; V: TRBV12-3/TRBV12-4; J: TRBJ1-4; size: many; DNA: TGTGCCAGCAGTTTAGCTAGGGCGGATGAAAAACTGTTTTTT; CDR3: CASSLARADEKLFF
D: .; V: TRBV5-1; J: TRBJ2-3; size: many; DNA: TGCGCCAGCAGCTTGGCCGGACAACTGAGCACAGATACGCAGTATTTT; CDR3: CASSLAGQLSTDTQYF
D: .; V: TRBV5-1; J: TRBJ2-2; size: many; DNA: TGCGCCAGCCATACGGGCAACACCGGGGAGCTGTTTTTT; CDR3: CASHTGNTGELFF
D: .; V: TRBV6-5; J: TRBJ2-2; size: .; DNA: TGTGCCAGCAGTTACGGACCCCTCGGGGAGCTGTTTTTT; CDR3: CASSYGPLGELFF
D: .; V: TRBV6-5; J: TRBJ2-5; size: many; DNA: TGTGCCAGCAGCGACCTCAGGGCCCAGTACTTC; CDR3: CASSDLRAQYF
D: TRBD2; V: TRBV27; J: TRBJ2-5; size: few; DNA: TGTGCCAGCAGTTGGGGCGGGGGGCCCCAAGAGACCCAGTACTTC; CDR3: CASSWGGGPQETQYF
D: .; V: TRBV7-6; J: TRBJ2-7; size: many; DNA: TGTGCCAGCAGCTTAGGGGCGGGACAGCCGATATTC; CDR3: CASSLGAGQPIF
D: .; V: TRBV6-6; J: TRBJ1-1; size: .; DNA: TGTGCCAGCAGTTATCGAGTGATATCTGAAGCTTTCTTT; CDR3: CASSYRVISEAFF
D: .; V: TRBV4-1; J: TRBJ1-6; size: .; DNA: TGCGCCAGCAACCACTCCCCTAATTCACCCCTCCACTTT; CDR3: CASNHSPNSPLHF
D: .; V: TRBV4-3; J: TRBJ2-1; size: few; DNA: TGCGCCAGCAGCGAGACCAGGGGGGCGAGCTCCTACAATGAGCAGTTCTTC; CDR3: CASSETRGASSYNEQFF
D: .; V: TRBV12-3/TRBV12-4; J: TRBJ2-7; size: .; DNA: TGTGCAGTGAGAATCGCCTACGAGCAGTACTTC; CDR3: CAVRIAYEQYF
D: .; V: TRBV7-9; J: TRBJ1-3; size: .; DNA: TGTGCCAGCAGCCAGGCCACACTCCGGGACACGTTCTACTCTGGAAACACCATATATTTT; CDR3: CASSQATLRDTFYSGNTIYF
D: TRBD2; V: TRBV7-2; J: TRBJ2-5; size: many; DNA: TGTGCCACTCTCATTAGCGGGGGGGTTCAAGAGACCCAGTACTTC; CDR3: CATLISGGVQETQYF
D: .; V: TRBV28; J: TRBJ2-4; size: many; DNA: TGTGCCAGCAGTTCAGGCAGGGGAGCGGACATTCAGTACTTC; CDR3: CASSSGRGADIQYF
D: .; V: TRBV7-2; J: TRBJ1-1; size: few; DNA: TGTGCCAGCAGCCGTTCCTTTCCCGGGGCTACCAACACTGAAGCTTTCTTT; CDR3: CASSRSFPGATNTEAFF
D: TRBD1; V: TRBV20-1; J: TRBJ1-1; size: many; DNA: TGCAGTGCTGACCGTTGGACAGGGTCCACTGAAGCTTTCTTT; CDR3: CSADRWTGSTEAFF
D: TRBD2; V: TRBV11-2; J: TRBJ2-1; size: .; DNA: TGTGCCAGCAGCCTAGGCTTCGGACGGGGGGGCCTTCTAAGGTCCAATGAGCAGTTCTTC; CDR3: CASSLGFGRGGLLRSNEQFF
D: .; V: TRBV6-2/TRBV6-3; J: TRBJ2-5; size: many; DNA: TGTGCCACAGCACCCGGGGAGGAGACCCAGTACTTC; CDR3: CATAPGEETQYF
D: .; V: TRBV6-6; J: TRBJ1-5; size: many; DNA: TGTGCCAGCAGTTACCCCCCCTTTGGCAATCAGCCCCAGCATTTT; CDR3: CASSYPPFGNQPQHF
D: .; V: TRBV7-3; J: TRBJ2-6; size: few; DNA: TGTGCCAGCAGCTCCCGTTTCCTCCCCCCCAGCGTCCTGACTTTC; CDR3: CASSSRFLPPSVLTF
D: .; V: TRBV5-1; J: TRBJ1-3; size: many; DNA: TGCGCCAGCAGCTTGGGTTTAGGGGGCTCTGGAAACACCATATATTTT; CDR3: CASSLGLGGSGNTIYF
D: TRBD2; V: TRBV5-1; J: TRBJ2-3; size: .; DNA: TGCGCCAGCATTCGTCGGCGGGGGGGAACTACTAGCACAGATACGCAGTATTTT; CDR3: CASIRRRGGTTSTDTQYF
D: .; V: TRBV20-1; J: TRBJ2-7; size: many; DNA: TGCAGTTCGAGAGACGGAGTCTCCTACGAGCAGTACTTC; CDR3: CSSRDGVSYEQYF
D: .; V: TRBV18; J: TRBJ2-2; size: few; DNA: TGTGCCAGCTCAACTTTAGTGTCGGCGACCGGGGAGCTGTTTTTT; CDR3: CASSTLVSATGELFF
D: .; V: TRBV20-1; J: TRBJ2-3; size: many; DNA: TGCAGTGCCCAGAGCTCCCTCCGAGCCACAGATACGCAGTATTTT; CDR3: CSAQSSLRATDTQYF
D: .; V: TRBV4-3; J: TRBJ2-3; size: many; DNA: TGCGCCAGCAGCCAAGCTAGCGAAGCCCCCACAGATACGCAGTATTTT; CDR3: CASSQASEAPTDTQYF
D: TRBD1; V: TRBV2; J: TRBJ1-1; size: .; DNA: TGTGCCAGCAGCGCGACAGGGGGGTGGACTGAAGCTTTCTTT; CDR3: CASSATGGWTEAFF
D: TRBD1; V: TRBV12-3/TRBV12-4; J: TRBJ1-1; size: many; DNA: TGTGCCAGCAGTTTTCTGGAGGGGGCTACTGAAGCTTTCTTT; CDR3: CASSFLEGATEAFF
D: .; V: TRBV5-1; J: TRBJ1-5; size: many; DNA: TGCGCCAGCAGCTTGGATGGGCAGGGAGGTCAGCCCCAGCATTTT; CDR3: CASSLDGQGGQPQHF
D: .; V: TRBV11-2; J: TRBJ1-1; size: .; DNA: TGTGCCAGCAGCTTAGACTGGATGAACACTGAAGCTTTCTTT; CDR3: CASSLDWMNTEAFF
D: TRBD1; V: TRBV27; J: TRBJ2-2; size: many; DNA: TGTGCCAGCACGTCCGGGACAGAAAACACCGGGGAGCTGTTTTTT; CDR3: CASTSGTENTGELFF